A single sample is the source of the 14 T cell receptor beta chains below, sequenced in a study of T cell repertoires in cytomegalovirus infection. MiXCR, run by TCRdb on the reads, gives a single entry per CDR3 protein. The sample contains nearly 700,000 distinct CDR3 sequences, about 33% of which appear only once. The antigens of these receptors remain unknown. The sample in question was cultured PBMCs, obtained from culture after CMV antigen stimulation. The receptors stem from a human donor in good health (CMV status not recorded). Some clones in this sample may be carry-over from other donors' samples.

Only a few counts were recorded for this clonotype. The gene calls are TRBV18 and TRBJ2-1, with TRBD2 matching 11 bases. CDR1 is KGHSH, CDR2 LQKENI, per germline. This CDR3 is built from 17 residues. V lost 4 bases, J lost 3 bases, and 8 bases stayed unmatched. The CDR3 DNA reads as TGTGCCAGCTCACAGAGAGGGACTAGCGGATTCTACAATGAGCAGTTCTTC. Its translation: CASSQRGTSGFYNEQFF. The full variable domain, rest sourced from reference TRBV18 and TRBJ2-1, is NAGVMQNPRHLVRRRGQEARLRCSPMKGHSHVYWYRQLPEEGLKFMVYLQKENIIDESGMPKERFSAEFPKEGPSILRIQQVVRGDSAAYFCASSQRGTSGFYNEQFFGPGTRLTVL.

The sample holds a few counts of this clonotype. This chain joins TRBV7-8 and TRBJ2-3; D remains ambiguous. Germline V gene lookup returns CDR1 SGHVS and CDR2 FQNEAQ. The V end was cut by 5 bases, the J end by 4 bases, with 16 bases between. The CDR3 extends over 15 amino acids. CDR3 region: CASSPRAGLADTQYF. CDR3 coding DNA: TGTGCCAGCAGCCCAAGGGCCGGGTTGGCAGATACGCAGTATTTT.

The chain has TRBV27 and TRBJ2-7; 8 positions match TRBD1. Per the germline V gene, CDR1 is MNHEY and CDR2 is SMNVEV (reference sequence). This CDR3 comprises 14 residues. V shed 6 bases, J shed 3 bases, and the junction held 7 bases outside the gene matches. CDR3 DNA: TGTGCCAGCAGCCTCAGGGGGCCCCACTACGAGCAGTACTTC. Amino acids: CASSLRGPHYEQYF.

The chain recombines TRBV7-2 with TRBJ2-3; no clear D. The V gene's germline CDR1 is SGHTA and CDR2 FQGNSA. The V end was cut by 5 bases, the J end by 1 base, with 13 bases between. The CDR3 consists of 15 residues. CDR3 sequence: CASSQGAAGTDTQYF. CDR3 nucleotide sequence: TGTGCCAGCAGCCAAGGAGCCGCGGGCACAGATACGCAGTATTTT. Full variable domain (missing parts from reference TRBV7-2 and TRBJ2-3): GAGVSQSPSNKVTEKGKDVELRCDPISGHTALYWYRQSLGQGLEFLIYFQGNSAPDKSGLPSDRFSAERTGGSVSTLTIQRTQQEDSAVYLCASSQGAAGTDTQYFGPGTRLTVL.

The CDR3 DNA reads as TGTGCCAGCAGCTTACGATCCCCCGGACAGGGCCAGTGGGACTTCACAGATACGCAGTATTTT. Residues: CASSLRSPGQGQWDFTDTQYF. The rearrangement joins TRBV7-6 to TRBJ2-3, with TRBD1 matching 8 bases. V lost 2 bases and J lost 2; bases outside the gene matches: 21. Germline lookup yields CDR1 SGHVS and CDR2 FNYEAQ. The CDR3 spans 21 residues.

This clonotype showed up just a few times. The V call is TRBV4-1, the J call TRBJ1-4, with D possibly matching TRBD1 (6 bases). The germline V and J ends were trimmed by 4 bases and 0 bases, with 33 bases remaining between them. This CDR3 contains 23 residues. Germline lookup yields CDR1 MGHRA and CDR2 YSYEKL. CDR3 region: CASSPIGGFGQTMTYPTNEKLFF. The CDR3 nucleotides are TGCGCCAGCAGCCCAATCGGCGGTTTCGGACAGACAATGACATATCCAACTAATGAAAAACTGTTTTTT.

This clonotype was observed a handful of times. The rearrangement links TRBV6-1 to TRBJ2-1, with a tentative D call TRBD1 (5 bases). The CDR3 runs 15 residues. The V gene's germline CDR1 is MNHNS and CDR2 SASEGT. The V end was cut by 6 bases, the J end by 2 bases, with 14 bases between. For the CDR3, the DNA is TGTGCCAGCAGACTCAGGGTTGCGCCCTACAATGAGCAGTTCTTC. It is translated as CASRLRVAPYNEQFF.

The rearrangement uses TRBV20-1 and TRBJ2-1; TRBD1 or TRBD2 may be the D gene (5 bases each). Per the germline V gene, CDR1 is DFQATT and CDR2 is SNEGSKA (reference sequence). This CDR3 has 14 amino acids. Trimming pared 3 bases from V and 5 bases from J, leaving 14 bases between. CDR3 bases: TGCAGTGCTAGGCACCCGGGACGTAACAATGAGCAGTTCTTC. Its protein product is CSARHPGRNNEQFF.

The rearrangement joins TRBV19 to TRBJ2-3; D is possibly TRBD2 (6 bases). Germline V lookup: CDR1 LNHDA, CDR2 SQIVND (reference sequence). Trimming removed 2 bases at V and 1 base at J, with 10 bases between. This CDR3 comprises 15 residues. CDR3 DNA: TGTGCCAGTAGTATAAGTGCGGGGCGCACAGATACGCAGTATTTT. Translating gives CASSISAGRTDTQYF.

This clonotype was found a few times. DNA for the CDR3: TGTGCCAGCAGGCCCTGGGCTAGCGGGTCCTACGAGCAGTACTTC. Its protein product is CASRPWASGSYEQYF. V gene TRBV6-2 or TRBV6-3 combines with J gene TRBJ2-7; 8 bases line up with TRBD2. V gave up 6 bases and J gave up 1 base; unmatched junction bases: 8. Per germline, CDR1 MNHEY and CDR2 SVGEGT. This CDR3 is 15 amino acids long.

V is TRBV9 and J is TRBJ2-3; 10 bases are a match to TRBD2. In germline, CDR1 is SGDLS, CDR2 YYNGEE. V was clipped by 0 bases and J by 1 base; unmatched bases: 8. CDR3 length: 18 amino acids. CDR3 in DNA: TGTGCCAGCAGCGTAGGTATTCGGCTAGCGGGGGGCACAGATACGCAGTATTTT. Translating it yields CASSVGIRLAGGTDTQYF.

This clonotype came up many times. The V call is TRBV5-6, the J call TRBJ1-5; 7 bases agree with TRBD1. The V and J ends lost 4 bases and 6 bases, in that order; junction bases with no gene match: 7. This CDR3 is 14 amino acids long. The germline gives CDR1 SGHDT, CDR2 YYEEEE. The CDR3 bases are TGTGCCAGCAGCCGAACGACAGGGACTCAGCCCCAGCATTTT. This codes for CASSRTTGTQPQHF.

This clonotype was observed a handful of times. The rearrangement joins TRBV7-9 to TRBJ1-1, with no clear D. V lost 2 bases and J lost 3, with 10 bases in between. CDR1 SEHNR and CDR2 FQNEAQ come from the germline V gene (reference sequence). CDR3 length equals 14 residues. As DNA, the CDR3 is TGTGCCAGCAGCTTAAAGGGTTTGGACACTGAAGCTTTCTTT. It yields the protein CASSLKGLDTEAFF.

This rearrangement joins TRBV12-3 or TRBV12-4 to TRBJ2-2, with 8 bases that match TRBD2. The V and J ends lost 1 base and 3 bases, in that order; junction bases with no gene match: 1. The CDR3 runs to 15 residues. CDR3 sequence reads: CASSLVSGDTGELFF. Written as DNA, the CDR3 is TGTGCCAGCAGTTTAGTTAGCGGGGACACCGGGGAGCTGTTTTTT.